What follows are 10 T cell receptor beta chains derived from one specimen sequenced in a study of molecular identifiers for immune sequencing clone quantification. TCRdb analysed the PCR reads with MiXCR anew, one entry per CDR3 protein. The sample has 550,000 to 750,000 distinct CDR3 sequences; roughly 21% are singletons. What was sequenced was naive CD8+ T cells from blood, with Jurkat cell RNA spiked in. As for subset: FACS-sorted CD8+CD4-CCR7+CD45RA+ naive T cells. Receptors were obtained from a human donor in good health. Some libraries in this study had Jurkat cell RNA spiked in.

Concerning this clonotype: This clone may be a read error of a much larger clone one base away. The chain is built from TRBV27 and TRBJ2-3; 8 bases are a match to TRBD2. Germline CDR1 reads MNHEY; CDR2 reads SMNVEV (reference sequence). The CDR3 extends over 17 amino acids. The CDR3 protein is CAGSSPGVAGSPDTQYF. CDR3 coding DNA: TGTGCCGGCAGTTCTCCGGGGGTAGCGGGATCTCCAGATACGCAGTATTTT.

The sample holds many counts of this clonotype. The chain has TRBV6-5 and TRBJ2-7; 9 bases are shared with TRBD2. CDR3 size: 14 residues. V lost 6 bases, J lost 4 bases, and 7 bases stayed unmatched. Germline CDR1 is MNHEY and CDR2 is SVGAGI. This chain's CDR3 is CASSPVTSGYEQYF. Here the CDR3 DNA reads TGTGCCAGCAGCCCTGTGACTAGCGGATACGAGCAGTACTTC.

This clonotype was seen more than once but under ten times. The chain combines TRBV12-3 or TRBV12-4 with TRBJ2-5; D unresolved. The V end lost 5 bases, the J end lost 5 bases, and 18 bases lay between the germline ends. The CDR3 consists of 15 residues. CDR3 in DNA: TGTGCCAGCAGTCCATGGTCCGGCCGAGAGGAGACCCAGTACTTC. Amino acids: CASSPWSGREETQYF.

This clonotype was counted ten times or more. The chain combines TRBV10-1 with TRBJ2-3; 10 bases are shared with TRBD2. The germline V gene encodes CDR1 WNHNN and CDR2 SYGVQD (reference sequence). CDR3 length: 17 amino acids. The junction had 9 bases not matched to a gene; V was cut back by 5 bases and J by 1 base. This chain's CDR3 is CASSQLAGPAGTDTQYF. CDR3 in DNA: TGCGCCAGCAGTCAACTAGCGGGGCCGGCCGGCACAGATACGCAGTATTTT.

This clonotype was found many times. The V call is TRBV21-1, the J call TRBJ2-1; the DNA was not used to check the table's D call, TRBD2. TRBV21-1 is described as a pseudogene. The CDR3 loop spans 16 amino acids. The CDR3: CASSLGLAGGGNEQFF. The DNA of the CDR3 is TGTGCCAGCAGCCTGGGACTAGCGGGGGGAGGGAATGAGCAGTTCTTC.

This clonotype was seen a few times. The J gene is TRBJ2-7, the V gene TRBV7-9; TRBD2 matches 7 bases. V shed 1 base and J 0 bases; nucleotides not matched to a gene: 6. Germline V gene lookup returns CDR1 SEHNR and CDR2 FQNEAQ (reference sequence). The CDR3 has 16 residues. This CDR3 is CASSLVAGDLSYEQYF. CDR3 nucleotide sequence: TGTGCCAGCAGCTTAGTGGCGGGGGACCTCTCCTACGAGCAGTACTTC.

This clonotype was observed at least ten times. The V and J genes are TRBV7-9 and TRBJ2-1; perhaps TRBD2 as D (5 bases). V lost 5 bases and J lost 2, with 16 bases in between. The length of the CDR3 is 16 residues. Germline assignment: CDR1 SEHNR and CDR2 FQNEAQ (reference sequence). The CDR3 here is CASSLLDSGTYNEQFF. The CDR3 region has the DNA TGTGCCAGCAGCCTATTAGACTCGGGGACCTACAATGAGCAGTTCTTC.

As to this clonotype: This may be a read error: a much more frequent sequence differs by one nucleotide. This chain links TRBV7-9 with TRBJ1-4, with 9 bases fitting TRBD1. The CDR3 runs 14 residues. V shed 6 bases and J 10 bases; nucleotides not matched to a gene: 9. CDR1 and CDR2 from the germline V gene are SEHNR and FQNEAQ (reference sequence). The CDR3, as DNA: TGTGCCAGCAGGGGGGGACAGGGTCCTGGAAAACTGTTTTTT. Protein sequence: CASRGGQGPGKLFF.

The J gene is TRBJ2-7, the V gene TRBV11-2, with D possibly matching TRBD2 (5 bases). Germline CDR1 SGHAT, CDR2 FQNNGV. V lost 1 base, J lost 5 bases, and 12 bases lay in between. CDR3 size: 14 residues. The CDR3 DNA is TGTGCCAGCAGCTTAGGTCGGGGTTCGCACGAGCAGTACTTC. Translated: CASSLGRGSHEQYF.

This clonotype was counted ten times or more. The chain combines TRBV20-1 with TRBJ2-7, with TRBD1 identical over 7 bases. With V trimmed by 6 bases and J by 2 bases, 10 bases remained unmatched. Germline V gives CDR1 DFQATT, CDR2 SNEGSKA (reference sequence). This CDR3 has 14 amino acids. This CDR3 reads CSARRRDSTYEQYF. CDR3 DNA: TGCAGTGCCCGGCGCCGGGACAGCACCTACGAGCAGTACTTC.